The present T cell receptor beta chain was sequenced within a study of beta chain features in type 1 diabetes. Study-level results: All four CD4+ subsets from Type 1 diabetes patients carried moderately but significantly shorter TCRB CDR3s.

This clone was seen a handful of times. The antigen is undetermined. The CDR3 covers 15 residues. From germline, CDR1 is LNHNV and CDR2 YYDKDF (reference sequence). V shed 0 bases and J 7 bases; nucleotides not matched to a gene: 6. Sequenced material consisted of expressed TCRB transcripts (all of the isolated RNA was reverse transcribed). Here immunoSEQ multiplex PCR was the method, and the copy in TCRdb shows in-frame clones only, minus some. Counted here are approximately 150,000 clones, more than 10% occurring once; the ten biggest clones make up around 1.4%. J is TRBJ1-5 and V is TRBV15; TRBD1 aligns across 7 bases. The receptor was isolated from a man aged 18 to 30 with type 1 diabetes. The sequencing input was central memory CD4+ T cells from blood. CDR3 in DNA: TGTGCCACCAGCAGAGATCTAGGGGGCGGACAGCCCCAGCATTTT. Residues: CATSRDLGGGQPQHF.